This T cell receptor (beta chain) is from a study of blood T cell repertoires in COVID-19. Germline CDR1 and CDR2: LNHDA and SQIVND (reference sequence). The CDR3 runs to 16 residues. The V and J ends lost 9 bases and 2 bases respectively, with 17 bases between them. Using immunoSEQ multiplex PCR, the repertoire was profiled, and TCRdb retains in-frame clones only, with some absent. This sample has 100,000 to 150,000 clones, with 87% found just once. J is TRBJ1-6 and V is TRBV19; D gene uncertain. The sequence derives from a human donor in a cohort sampled during active COVID-19. Material: peripheral blood. CDR3 loop: CASASRGNTYNSPLHF. The CDR3 bases are TGTGCCAGCGCCTCCCGGGGAAACACCTATAATTCACCCCTCCACTTT.